Following are 28 T cell receptor beta chains from one sample sequenced in a study of T cell responses to AZD1222 COVID-19 vaccine. Measured with immunoSEQ multiplex PCR; TCRdb has only the in-frame clones, and not every one. The sample yields about 92,000 clones, 70% to 90% seen once. The sample here was peripheral blood, taken on day 0 of AZD1222 vaccination. All receptors derive from an adult in good health.

This sequence joins TRBV4-2 and TRBJ2-1, with D perhaps TRBD2 (6 bases). CDR3 size: 16 residues. From germline, CDR1 is LGHNA and CDR2 YNFKEQ. V was shortened by 6 bases and J by 3 bases, with 18 bases between the two germline ends. CDR3 region: CASSSVFLSGYNEQFF. For the CDR3, the DNA is TGTGCCAGCAGTTCGGTTTTCCTTAGCGGCTACAATGAGCAGTTCTTC.

This clone was recorded only once. The chain employs TRBV7-9 and TRBJ2-3; a possible D gene is TRBD1 (5 bases). This CDR3 is 15 amino acids long. V shed 1 base and J shed 2 bases, with 10 bases lying between them. Germline V gene lookup returns CDR1 SEHNR and CDR2 FQNEAQ (reference sequence). Here the CDR3 DNA reads TGTGCCAGCAGCTTAGGACAGTTTATCACAGATACGCAGTATTTT. It encodes CASSLGQFITDTQYF.

Remarks on this clone: The germline gene is not matched at one end of the junction; a read error may be the cause. The chain carries TRBV5-1 and TRBJ2-1; D may be TRBD2 (5 bases). Germline CDR1 is SGHRS and CDR2 is YFSETQ. This CDR3 contains 12 residues. In nucleotides, the CDR3 is TGCGCCAGCAGCTTGGATTTCGGGAAATGGCTCTTC. This translates into CASSLDFGKWLF.

This rearrangement joins TRBV18 to TRBJ1-1; 8 bases line up with TRBD1. Germline-derived CDR1 and CDR2 are KGHSH and LQKENI. The CDR3 is 17 amino acids. With V trimmed by 6 bases and J by 3 bases, 15 bases remained unmatched. In DNA, the CDR3 is TGTGCCAGCTCGAAGGCCACATCGGGACAGGCCGACACTGAAGCTTTCTTT. Protein sequence: CASSKATSGQADTEAFF.

V and J are TRBV19 and TRBJ1-5, with D tentatively TRBD1 (5 bases). Looked up from germline, CDR1 is LNHDA and CDR2 is SQIVND (reference sequence). Trimming took off 4 bases at V and 7 bases at J, with 11 bases between the two ends. The CDR3 has 13 amino acids. The CDR3 loop reads CASSTGTRQPQHF. The CDR3 bases are TGTGCCAGTAGTACCGGGACGAGGCAGCCCCAGCATTTT.

The J gene is TRBJ2-7, the V gene TRBV12-2; the table's TRBD2 call for D was not verified on the DNA. TRBV12-2 is noted as a pseudogene. The CDR3 loop spans 14 amino acids. The CDR3 DNA is TGTGCAAGTCGCTCCGCGCCCCATTTCTACGAGCAGTACTTC. Amino acid sequence: CASRSAPHFYEQYF.

The chain links TRBV5-1 to TRBJ1-1; D unresolved. Trimming removed 3 bases at V and 1 base at J, with 7 bases between. The CDR3 loop spans 13 amino acids. The germline V gene encodes CDR1 SGHRS and CDR2 YFSETQ. CDR3 in DNA: TGCGCCAGCAGCTGGACGGCGAACACTGAAGCTTTCTTT. This gives the protein CASSWTANTEAFF.

V usage is TRBV5-1 and J usage is TRBJ1-1; D is ambiguous. Germline CDR1 reads SGHRS; CDR2 reads YFSETQ. CDR3 size: 11 residues. V was clipped by 5 bases and J by 5 bases, with 7 bases between them. CDR3 region: CASRGYTEAFF. Written as DNA, the CDR3 is TGCGCCAGCAGGGGTTATACTGAAGCTTTCTTT.

The CDR3 nucleotides read TGTGCCAGCAGGGATACCCAGGGGGACACCGGGGAGCTGTTTTTT. Translating it yields CASRDTQGDTGELFF. The chain couples TRBV6-5 to TRBJ2-2; 7 bases are a match to TRBD1. Germline CDR1 and CDR2: MNHEY and SVGAGI. V dropped 6 bases and J dropped 3; count of bases not matched to a gene: 7. This CDR3 has 15 residues.

This rearrangement joins TRBV9 to TRBJ2-3; 9 nucleotides align to TRBD2. The CDR3 consists of 16 residues. Trimming at V came to 0 bases and at J to 4 bases, leaving 6 bases not matched to a gene. Germline-derived CDR1 and CDR2 are SGDLS and YYNGEE. CDR3 nucleotides: TGTGCCAGCAGCGTAGGATTAGCGGGAGTAGCAGATACGCAGTATTTT. Residues: CASSVGLAGVADTQYF.

The J gene is TRBJ1-1, the V gene TRBV27, with D tentatively TRBD1 (5 bases). V was trimmed by 3 bases and J by 4 bases, leaving 15 bases between them. The CDR3 runs to 15 residues. CDR1 MNHEY and CDR2 SMNVEV come from the germline V gene (reference sequence). This CDR3 is CASSLLGVGITEAFF. The CDR3 coding sequence is TGTGCCAGCAGTTTGTTGGGGGTCGGAATCACTGAAGCTTTCTTT.

The CDR3: CASSWTSGRGNNEQFF. The CDR3, as DNA: TGTGCCAGCAGTTGGACTAGCGGGAGGGGTAACAATGAGCAGTTCTTC. J is TRBJ2-1 and V is TRBV6-5, with 15 nucleotides matching TRBD2. Germline-derived CDR1 and CDR2 are MNHEY and SVGAGI. CDR3 length: 16 amino acids. V shed 4 bases and J 5 bases; nucleotides not matched to a gene: 3.

The chain has TRBV3-1 (or the pseudogene TRBV3-2) and TRBJ2-2, with TRBD1 matching 10 bases. Germline CDR1 is LGHDT and CDR2 is YNNKEL (reference sequence). The CDR3 has 15 amino acids. V shed 3 bases, J shed 9 bases, and the junction held 7 bases outside the gene matches. CDR3 amino acids: CASSHPGQGRRELFF. CDR3 bases: TGTGCCAGCAGCCACCCGGGACAGGGGAGGAGGGAGCTGTTTTTT.

The chain carries TRBV19 and TRBJ1-1; TRBD1 might be the D (6 bases). This CDR3 has 16 amino acids. The germline V gene encodes CDR1 LNHDA and CDR2 SQIVND (reference sequence). The germline V and J ends were trimmed by 3 bases and 1 base, with 15 bases remaining between them. The CDR3 loop reads CASSMRAGEGNTEAFF. CDR3 DNA sequence: TGTGCCAGTAGTATGAGGGCAGGGGAAGGGAACACTGAAGCTTTCTTT.

This clone was observed a few times. This chain links TRBV19 with TRBJ2-7, with D perhaps assigned TRBD1 or TRBD2 (5 bases each). The V end was cut by 7 bases, the J end by 2 bases, with 18 bases between. Germline CDR1 reads LNHDA; CDR2 reads SQIVND (reference sequence). The CDR3 spans 15 residues. CDR3 DNA sequence: TGTGCCAGTAATCCTGGGGGTGACGGTACCTACGAGCAGTACTTC. Amino acids: CASNPGGDGTYEQYF.

The gene calls are TRBV5-1 and TRBJ2-2; possibly TRBD2 for D (6 bases). V lost 2 bases and J 1 base, leaving 9 bases between the germline ends. This CDR3 spans 15 amino acids. Germline V lookup: CDR1 SGHRS, CDR2 YFSETQ. In DNA, the CDR3 is TGCGCCAGCAGCTTAGCTAGCGAGAACACCGGGGAGCTGTTTTTT. Translating gives CASSLASENTGELFF.

This clone appeared a few times. V usage is TRBV4-2 and J usage is TRBJ2-5; D ambiguous. V dropped 4 bases and J dropped 1 base, with 10 bases sitting between them. Germline assignment: CDR1 LGHNA and CDR2 YNFKEQ. The CDR3 is 14 residues long. CDR3 sequence: CASSPPGLQETQYF. Here the CDR3 DNA reads TGTGCCAGCAGCCCCCCCGGTCTCCAAGAGACCCAGTACTTC.

This clone appeared a single time. V usage is TRBV19 and J usage is TRBJ2-5; D is unresolved. Trimming stripped 5 bases from V and 1 base from J, with 8 bases between. This CDR3 is 13 amino acids long. Germline assignment: CDR1 LNHDA and CDR2 SQIVND (reference sequence). The CDR3 nucleotides are TGTGCCAGTAGTCCCCAGTCCCAAGAGACCCAGTACTTC. Its protein product is CASSPQSQETQYF.

CDR3 residues: CASSTRGVANSPLHF. As DNA, the CDR3 is TGTGCCAGCAGCACCAGGGGAGTGGCAAATTCACCCCTCCACTTT. The chain combines TRBV11-1 with TRBJ1-6, with D possibly being TRBD1 (6 bases). Germline V gene sequence: CDR1 SGHAT, CDR2 FQDESV (reference sequence). V was clipped by 5 bases and J by 7 bases, with 15 bases between them. The CDR3 sequence is 15 residues long.

V gene TRBV27 combines with J gene TRBJ2-1; 7 bases match TRBD1. The CDR3 consists of 16 residues. J was trimmed by 0 bases and V by 7 bases; bases with no gene match: 9. Germline CDR1 MNHEY, CDR2 SMNVEV (reference sequence). CDR3 nucleotides: TGTGCCAGCACCAGGGGACAGCAGAGCTCCTACAATGAGCAGTTCTTC. Residues: CASTRGQQSSYNEQFF.

This clone was recorded once. This rearrangement joins TRBV5-1 to TRBJ2-2; 10 bases fit TRBD1. In germline, CDR1 is SGHRS, CDR2 YFSETQ. This CDR3 has 16 amino acids. V lost 0 bases, J lost 4 bases, and 3 bases stayed unmatched. CDR3 sequence reads: CASSLAGTGATGELFF. CDR3 in DNA: TGCGCCAGCAGCTTGGCCGGGACAGGGGCCACCGGGGAGCTGTTTTTT.

This clone was found once. The chain couples TRBV19 to TRBJ1-4; 8 bases map to TRBD1. Losses at the gene ends were 5 bases for V and 6 bases for J; bases not matched to a gene: 2. The CDR3 loop spans 13 amino acids. Germline V gene sequence: CDR1 LNHDA, CDR2 SQIVND (reference sequence). CDR3 protein: CASSQGADEKLFF. CDR3 bases: TGTGCCAGTAGTCAGGGGGCGGATGAAAAACTGTTTTTT.

This chain uses TRBV19 with TRBJ2-2; 9 positions match TRBD1. Germline CDR1 LNHDA, CDR2 SQIVND (reference sequence). Trimming at V came to 0 bases and at J to 4 bases, leaving 6 bases not matched to a gene. The CDR3 sequence is 17 residues long. In DNA, the CDR3 is TGTGCCAGTAGTATAGACCCGGGACAGGGTTTCACCGGGGAGCTGTTTTTT. It is translated as CASSIDPGQGFTGELFF.

CDR3 DNA sequence: TGTGCCAGCAGGCTCTCGACAGTAGCTAACTATGGCTACACCTTC. This encodes CASRLSTVANYGYTF. The chain links TRBV3-1 (or the pseudogene TRBV3-2) to TRBJ1-2; TRBD1 might be the D (5 bases). Trimming left V 6 bases short and J 0 bases short, with 14 bases between. The CDR3 consists of 15 residues. Per germline, CDR1 LGHDT and CDR2 YNNKEL (reference sequence).

The CDR3 region is CASSLEGAVNEQFF. The CDR3 bases are TGTGCCAGCAGCCTGGAGGGGGCCGTCAATGAGCAGTTCTTC. The rearrangement uses TRBV6-5 and TRBJ2-1; tentatively, D is TRBD1 (7 bases). Germline V gene sequence: CDR1 MNHEY, CDR2 SVGAGI. V was trimmed by 6 bases and J by 6 bases, leaving 15 bases between them. The CDR3 has 14 amino acids.

This clone was seen just once. The chain joins TRBV3-1 (or the pseudogene TRBV3-2) to TRBJ1-1; no firm D call. The CDR3 loop spans 14 amino acids. V was cut by 1 base and J by 2 bases, with 8 bases left in between. Germline CDR1 reads LGHDT; CDR2 reads YNNKEL (reference sequence). The CDR3 loop is CASSQGWANTEAFF. DNA for the CDR3: TGTGCCAGCAGCCAAGGATGGGCAAACACTGAAGCTTTCTTT.

The rearrangement links TRBV3-1 (or the pseudogene TRBV3-2) to TRBJ1-4; 12 bases are shared with TRBD1. The CDR3 is made up of 15 amino acids. Per the germline V gene, CDR1 is LGHDT and CDR2 is YNNKEL (reference sequence). V lost 3 bases to trimming and J lost 8 bases; unmatched junction nucleotides: 4. CDR3 in DNA: TGTGCCAGCAGCCATACCGGGACAGGGGGCGAAAAACTGTTTTTT. It encodes CASSHTGTGGEKLFF.

This clone was found a few times. The rearrangement uses TRBV3-1 (or the pseudogene TRBV3-2) and TRBJ2-3, with TRBD2 identical over 7 bases. Per germline, CDR1 LGHDT and CDR2 YNNKEL (reference sequence). The V gene end was trimmed by 4 bases and the J gene end by 2 bases; junction bases not matched to a gene: 6. There are 15 residues in the CDR3. The DNA of the CDR3 is TGTGCCAGCAGCCCATCTAGCGGCCACACAGATACGCAGTATTTT. It yields the protein CASSPSSGHTDTQYF.